This TCR beta chain derives from a study of T cells in Graves' hyperthyroidism and ophthalmopathy. Amplification targeted TCR beta CDR3 regions from RNA transcripts. Researchers ran a first-round RT-PCR on the TCR CDR3 using the HTBI primer set. One entry per CDR3 protein, called by TCRdb with MiXCR from the multiplex PCR reads. The sample has 300,000 to 450,000 distinct CDR3 sequences; approximately 15% are singletons. Germline V gene lookup returns CDR1 LGHDT and CDR2 YNNKEL (reference sequence). CDR3 length: 15 residues. V was clipped by 0 bases and J by 13 bases, with 19 bases between them. Study-level findings and limits: Progression to ophthalmopathy was predicted a median of about 6.6 months early.

There are many counts of this clonotype. Its specificity is unknown. The chain joins TRBV3-1 to TRBJ2-1; D unclear. The sequenced sample was blood. This sequence originates from a woman in her sixties with Graves' hyperthyroidism. CDR3 loop: CASSQDIGSGRYQFF. The CDR3 DNA reads as TGTGCCAGCAGCCAAGATATCGGCTCGGGCCGCTACCAGTTCTTC.